What follows are 2 T cell receptor beta chains derived from one specimen sequenced in a study of T-cell memory formation after mild COVID-19. In TCRdb, the 5' RACE reads were re-called with MiXCR into one record per CDR3 protein. The sample lists roughly 110,000 distinct CDR3 sequences, about 20% occurring once. The sequencing sample was made of PBMCs or a T cell subset sorted from them (not recorded which). These receptors came from a man aged 18-30 years who had mild COVID-19 (a few samples of this study predate the infection). Cell type and time point are not known.

Details on this clonotype: An end of the junction does not agree with germline; a read error may underlie this. The CDR3 region has the DNA TGTGCTAGCAGCTTAGCGCGGGGGGGTTTCAATGAGCAGTTCTTC. This sequence encodes CASSLARGGFNEQFF. This rearrangement joins TRBV7-7 to TRBJ2-1; 9 positions match TRBD2. The CDR3 extends over 15 amino acids. Per the germline V gene, CDR1 is SSHAT and CDR2 is FNYEAQ (reference sequence).

In its sample, this clonotype was seen a few times. The chain links TRBV9 to TRBJ2-1; TRBD1 matches at 7 bases. The trim removed 3 bases at V and 5 bases at J, leaving 5 bases unmatched. Germline CDR1 SGDLS, CDR2 YYNGEE. The CDR3 has 14 residues. The CDR3 protein is CASSDQGVHNEQFF. DNA for the CDR3: TGTGCCAGCAGCGACCAGGGGGTTCACAATGAGCAGTTCTTC.